This TCR beta chain was documented in a study of spatial heterogeneity in lung cancer. Germline CDR1 is MNHEY and CDR2 is SVGAGI. The V and J ends lost 4 bases and 7 bases, in that order; junction bases with no gene match: 4. The CDR3 contains 12 residues. Study conclusions and caveats: Tracking of tumor mutation counts was seen in expanded intratumoral alpha and beta TCR counts. Ubiquitous and regional expanded TCR counts mirrored ubiquitous and regional nonsynonymous mutation counts, respectively.

The sample's time point: sample taken at primary tumor resection. On this clonotype itself: Antigen specificity is unknown.

TCRdb re-called the 5' RACE reads through MiXCR, storing one row per CDR3 protein. The table lists around 9,600 distinct CDR3 sequences, around 5.1% of them singletons, with over 20% in the top ten. Sequenced material: lung tumor tissue, taken at surgery. The clonotype originates from a female donor with early-stage non-small cell lung cancer. The genes are TRBV6-5 and TRBJ2-7; 7 bases align to TRBD1. The CDR3 reads CASSLSGGEQYF. The CDR3 DNA reads TGTGCCAGCAGTTTATCAGGGGGAGAGCAGTACTTC.